This is a list of T cell receptor beta chains from one sample in a study of CD8 T cells in Susac syndrome. TCRdb processed the immunoSEQ multiplex PCR reads anew with MiXCR; each CDR3 protein has one entry. The sample has under 95,000 distinct CDR3 sequences, 95% seen once. Sequenced sample: CD8+ T cells from PBMCs. The receptors come from a human donor with Susac syndrome. The CDR3 runs from the conserved cysteine through the conserved F or W. A D gene is named only where the DNA matches it firmly. The size entry is marked missing in some rows and otherwise reads once, few, many or a size class.

TRBJ2-7 | . | TRBV29-1 | . | TGCAGCGTTGTTGGGCAGACCTACGAGCAGTACTTC | CSVVGQTYEQYF
TRBJ2-7 | few | TRBV30 | TRBD1 | TGTGCCTGGAGTGTAGGACAGGCTTACGAGCAGTACTTC | CAWSVGQAYEQYF
TRBJ2-3 | . | TRBV9 | . | TGTGCCAGCAGCGCCTCCACCTTCACAGATACGCAGTATTTT | CASSASTFTDTQYF
TRBJ2-7 | . | TRBV7-7 | TRBD1 | TGTGCTAGCAGCTTAGCCGGGACAGGGAGCTCCTACGAGCAGTACTTC | CASSLAGTGSSYEQYF
TRBJ2-7 | once | TRBV4-1 | . | TGCGCCAGCAGCCACGTCGGGGATGGCTACGAGCAGTACTTC | CASSHVGDGYEQYF
TRBJ2-3 | . | TRBV6-2/TRBV6-3 | . | TGTGCCAGCATGGAATGGGGGAGCACAGATACGCAGTATTTT | CASMEWGSTDTQYF
TRBJ1-5 | . | TRBV3-1 | . | TGTGCCAGCAGCCAAGGTCTTTCGGACACCACTAATCAGCCCCAGCATTTT | CASSQGLSDTTNQPQHF
TRBJ2-1 | . | TRBV6-5 | . | TGTGCCAGCAGTTACTCGGGGCCAGGAGGGGACAATGAGCAGTTCTTC | CASSYSGPGGDNEQFF
TRBJ2-5 | . | TRBV24-1 | TRBD1 | TGTGCCACCAGTGATTTACCGGGACAGGGAGGGGAGACCCAGTACTTC | CATSDLPGQGGETQYF
TRBJ2-7 | . | TRBV13 | TRBD2 | TGTGCCAGCAGCTTGGGACTAGCGGCCTCCTACGAGCAGTACTTC | CASSLGLAASYEQYF
TRBJ1-2 | . | TRBV5-1 | . | TGCGCCAGCAGCTTGGAAATCTCGGTTAACTATGGCTACACCTTC | CASSLEISVNYGYTF
TRBJ2-7 | . | TRBV5-4 | TRBD2 | TGTGCCAGCAGCCCCGCCGAACTAGCGGGAGTTAGTAGGGAGCAGTACTTC | CASSPAELAGVSREQYF
TRBJ2-7 | . | TRBV27 | TRBD1 | TGTGCCAGCAGCCCGGGGCCGGGACAGGGACACGAGCAGTACTTC | CASSPGPGQGHEQYF
TRBJ1-1 | . | TRBV7-3 | . | TGTGCCAGCAGCTTAACGGGGGGGACGGTTGAAGCTTTCTTT | CASSLTGGTVEAFF
TRBJ2-7 | . | TRBV9 | . | TGTGCCAGCAGCGTAGAACCTACTCCATACTACGAGCAGTACTTC | CASSVEPTPYYEQYF
TRBJ2-7 | . | TRBV20-1 | TRBD2 | TGCAGTGCTAGAGCACTAGCGGGGTTTAGTGAGCAGTACTTC | CSARALAGFSEQYF
TRBJ1-2 | . | TRBV6-2/TRBV6-3 | . | TGTGCCAGCAGTTTCGTAGGGGATGGCTACACCTTC | CASSFVGDGYTF
TRBJ2-3 | once | TRBV24-1 | TRBD1 | TGTGCCACCAGTGATTTGCAGGGACAGGCAGATACGCAGTATTTT | CATSDLQGQADTQYF
TRBJ2-7 | . | TRBV15 | . | TGTGCCACCAGCAGAGATGCCCGGGGCTACGAGCAGTACTTC | CATSRDARGYEQYF
TRBJ2-2 | once | TRBV5-1 | . | TGCGCCAGCAGCTTAGTAAAAAGTTGGACCGGGGAGCTGTTTTTT | CASSLVKSWTGELFF
TRBJ2-1 | once | TRBV7-9 | . | TGTGCCAGCAGCTTGGCGGTAGGGTACAATGAGCAGTTCTTC | CASSLAVGYNEQFF
TRBJ2-7 | . | TRBV5-6 | TRBD1 | TGTGCCAGCAGCACCGGACAGGAGGAGTACTTC | CASSTGQEEYF
TRBJ2-1 | . | TRBV20-1 | . | TGCACCCCTTCGAATATCAACTTATACAATGAGCAGTTCTTC | CTPSNINLYNEQFF
TRBJ2-1 | . | TRBV5-1 | TRBD2 | TGCGCCAGCTTGGGACTACCAGAAGATGAGCAGTTCTTC | CASLGLPEDEQFF
TRBJ2-1 | . | TRBV20-1 | TRBD2 | TGCAGTGCTCGGGACTATCAATCCTACAATGAGCAGTTCTTC | CSARDYQSYNEQFF
TRBJ2-5 | . | TRBV7-2 | TRBD2 | TGTGCCAGCAGCACCGGACTAGCGCGAATCCAAGAGACCCAGTACTTC | CASSTGLARIQETQYF
TRBJ2-1 | . | TRBV4-1 | . | TGCGCCAGCAGCCCCAACGGTGGGAATGAGCAGTTCTTC | CASSPNGGNEQFF
TRBJ1-2 | . | TRBV4-3 | TRBD1 | TGCGCCAGCAGCCCGAGTGGGACAGGGCTATCCCCTGGCTACACCTTC | CASSPSGTGLSPGYTF
TRBJ2-1 | . | TRBV5-6 | . | TGTGCCAGCACCCCGAGCCCGGGACGCGACAATGAGCAGTTCTTC | CASTPSPGRDNEQFF
TRBJ2-1 | . | TRBV29-1 | TRBD2 | TGCAGCTTTCCGAGGACTAGCCTCTACAATGAGCAGTTCTTC | CSFPRTSLYNEQFF
TRBJ2-1 | . | TRBV5-6 | . | TGTGCCAGCAGCTTGGGCCATGAGCAGTTCTTC | CASSLGHEQFF
TRBJ2-2 | . | TRBV4-1 | . | TGCGCCAGCAGCCAAGGGAACACCGGGGAGCTGTTTTTT | CASSQGNTGELFF
TRBJ2-2 | . | TRBV27 | TRBD2 | TGTGCCAGCAGTAGCGGGAGCCCGCGAGGTGGCGGGGAGCTGTTTTTT | CASSSGSPRGGGELFF
TRBJ2-1 | . | TRBV6-4 | . | TGTGCCAGCACCCTGGGATTCAATGAGCAGTTCTTC | CASTLGFNEQFF
TRBJ2-1 | . | TRBV30 | . | TGTGCCTGGACGAGCGGGTCGGGGAATGAGCAGTTCTTC | CAWTSGSGNEQFF
TRBJ2-1 | . | TRBV6-2/TRBV6-3 | . | TGTGCCAGCAGTTACTGGATGGCTTTTACCAAGGACGGTGAGCAGTTCTTC | CASSYWMAFTKDGEQFF
TRBJ2-1 | . | TRBV30 | TRBD1 | TGTGCCTGGGATAGGGACAGGGGAAAAAATGAGCAGTTCTTC | CAWDRDRGKNEQFF
TRBJ2-1 | . | TRBV12-5 | . | TGTGCTAGTGGAGTTACCCCCTCCCCAGGGGGGGAGCAGTTCTTC | CASGVTPSPGGEQFF
TRBJ2-7 | . | TRBV29-1 | . | TGCAGCGTCATAATTCCGGGAACCTACGAGCAGTACTTC | CSVIIPGTYEQYF
TRBJ2-7 | . | TRBV30 | TRBD1 | TGTGCCTGGACGGCGGACAGGGCTACCTACGAGCAGTACTTC | CAWTADRATYEQYF
TRBJ1-5 | . | TRBV15 | . | TGTGCCACCAGCAGAGATCAGGCTCCCAGGCCCCAGCATTTT | CATSRDQAPRPQHF